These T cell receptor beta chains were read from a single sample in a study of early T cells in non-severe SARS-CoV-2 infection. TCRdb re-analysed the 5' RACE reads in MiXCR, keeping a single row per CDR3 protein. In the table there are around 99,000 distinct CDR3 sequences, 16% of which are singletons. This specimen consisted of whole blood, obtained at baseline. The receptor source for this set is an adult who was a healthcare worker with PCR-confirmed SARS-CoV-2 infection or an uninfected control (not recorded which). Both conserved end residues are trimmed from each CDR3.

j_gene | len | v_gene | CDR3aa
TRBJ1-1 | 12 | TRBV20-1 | SARARTANTEAF
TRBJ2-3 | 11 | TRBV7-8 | ASSREGPDTQY
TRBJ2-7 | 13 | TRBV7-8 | ASSLSRRRGYEQY
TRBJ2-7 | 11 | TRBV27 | ASSFASGYEQY
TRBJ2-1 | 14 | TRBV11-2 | ASSLRASTAYNEQF
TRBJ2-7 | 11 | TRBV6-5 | ASSRLGRLEQY
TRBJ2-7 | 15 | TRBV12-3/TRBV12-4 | ASKRGTGWTGSYEQY
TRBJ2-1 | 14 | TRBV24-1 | ATSDKSGRGYNEQF
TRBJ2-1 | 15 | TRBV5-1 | ASSLAQTSGSLDEQF
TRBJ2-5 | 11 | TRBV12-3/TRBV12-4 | ASRFSGQETQY
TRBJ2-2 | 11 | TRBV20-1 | SARADPTGELF
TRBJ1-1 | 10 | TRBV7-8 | ASSGQNPEAF
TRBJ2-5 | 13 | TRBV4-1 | ASSQSGDPGETQY
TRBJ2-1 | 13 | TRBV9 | ASSVEPSEPHEQF
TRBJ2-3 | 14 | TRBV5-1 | ASSLGAAGASDTQY
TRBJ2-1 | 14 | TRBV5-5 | ASPPTGGSLSNEQF
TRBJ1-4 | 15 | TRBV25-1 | ASSEFHRDSSNEKLF
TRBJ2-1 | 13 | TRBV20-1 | SAKRPSSSYNEQF
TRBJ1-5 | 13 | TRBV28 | ASSRETGVNQPQH
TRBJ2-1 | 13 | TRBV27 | ASRRTSSSYNEQF
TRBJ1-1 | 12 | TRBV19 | ASSVGPRATEAF
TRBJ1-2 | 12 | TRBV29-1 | SVVVYGSLGGYT
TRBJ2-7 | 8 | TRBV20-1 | SAVDRGQY
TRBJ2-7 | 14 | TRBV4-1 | ASSRTVLSGPPEQY
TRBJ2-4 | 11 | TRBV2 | ASQRVVANIQY
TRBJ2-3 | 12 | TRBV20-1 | SARGTGPTDTQY
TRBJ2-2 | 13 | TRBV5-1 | ASSLVWTDTGELF
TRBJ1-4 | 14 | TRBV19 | ASRNTAAATNEKLF
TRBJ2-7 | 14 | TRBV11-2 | ASSLGGVARDYEQY
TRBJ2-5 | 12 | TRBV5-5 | ASSQRSGSETQY
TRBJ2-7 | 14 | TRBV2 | ASVKEAGGPSYEQY
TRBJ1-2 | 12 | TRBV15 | ATSRDAVLYGYT
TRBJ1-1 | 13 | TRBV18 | ASSPGTDENTEAF
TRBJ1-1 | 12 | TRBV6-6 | ASSPTGLGTEAF
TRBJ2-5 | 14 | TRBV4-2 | ASRLRQDREQETQY
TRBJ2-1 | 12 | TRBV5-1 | ASSLGDRHNEQF
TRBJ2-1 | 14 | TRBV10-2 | ASSPLAGAFGNEQF
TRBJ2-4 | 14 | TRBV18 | ASSPQDRLAKNIQY
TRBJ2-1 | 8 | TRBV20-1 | SSIYNEQF
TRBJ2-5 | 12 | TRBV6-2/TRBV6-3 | ASSQGYPGETQY
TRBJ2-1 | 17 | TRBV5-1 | ASSFRIGGANSSYNEQF
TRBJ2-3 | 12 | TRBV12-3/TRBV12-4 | ASSAGGAGDTQY
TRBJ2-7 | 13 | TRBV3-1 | ASSQVSEASYEQY
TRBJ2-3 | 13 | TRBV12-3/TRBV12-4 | ASRLGSGAPDTQY
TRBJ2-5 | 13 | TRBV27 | ASSFRAGLQETQY
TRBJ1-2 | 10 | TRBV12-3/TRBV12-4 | ASSLAGGGYT
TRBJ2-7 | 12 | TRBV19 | ASSISSGTYEQY
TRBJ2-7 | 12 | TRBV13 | ASSSGTGRREQY